These 32 T cell receptor beta chains were all obtained from the same sample, sequenced in a study of blood T cells in healthy people across ages. A second PCR, run for roughly 7 to 11 cycles, used a sample-barcoded 5' primer plus a J-beta primer mix. TCRdb re-analysed the 5' RACE reads in MiXCR, keeping a single row per CDR3 protein. The table shows hundreds of thousands of distinct CDR3 sequences, with around 48% occurring only once. The sequenced sample consisted of blood. These receptors came from a man aged 25-45 years in good health.

The V and J genes are TRBV4-1 and TRBJ2-2, with D tentatively TRBD1 (5 bases). Deletions cut 0 bases from V and 4 bases from J, with 9 bases between. Germline CDR1 reads MGHRA; CDR2 reads YSYEKL. This CDR3 region has 15 residues. The CDR3 bases are TGCGCCAGCAGCCAAGAGAGCAGGGCCACCGGGGAGCTGTTTTTT. Protein: CASSQESRATGELFF.

For the CDR3, the DNA is TGCGCCAGCAGCTTGGAAGGGGCTGTATACGAGCAGTACTTC. Its protein product is CASSLEGAVYEQYF. The chain employs TRBV5-1 and TRBJ2-7; TRBD1 is a possible D gene (5 bases). Germline CDR1 reads SGHRS; CDR2 reads YFSETQ. The length of the CDR3 is 14 residues. V lost 0 bases and J 4 bases, leaving 11 bases between the germline ends. The full variable domain, rest sourced from reference TRBV5-1 and TRBJ2-7, is KAGVTQTPRYLIKTRGQQVTLSCSPISGHRSVSWYQQTPGQGLQFLFEYFSETQRNKGNFPGRFSGRQFSNSRSEMNVSTLELGDSALYLCASSLEGAVYEQYFGPGTRLTVT.

This clonotype was counted only a few times. V gene TRBV7-8 combines with J gene TRBJ1-4; D is uncertain. CDR1 and CDR2 from the germline V gene are SGHVS and FQNEAQ. Trimming stripped 3 bases from V and 8 bases from J, with 10 bases between. This CDR3 has 13 residues. CDR3 nucleotides: TGTGCCAGCAGCTTGGGCAAGATCGAAAAACTGTTTTTT. It specifies CASSLGKIEKLFF.

The CDR3 DNA is TGTGCCTCCAACCGGGAACCTTCCTACAATGAGCAGTTCTTC. It yields the protein CASNREPSYNEQFF. This rearrangement joins TRBV30 to TRBJ2-1; tentatively, D is TRBD2 (5 bases). This CDR3 is built from 14 residues. Germline loops: CDR1 GTSNPN, CDR2 SVGIG (reference sequence). Trimming cost V 7 bases and J 1 base, with 14 bases left between them.

This clonotype was counted a few times. The chain has TRBV5-1 and TRBJ2-1; D is ambiguous. Trimming stripped 4 bases from V and 9 bases from J, with 17 bases between. This CDR3 has 14 amino acids. CDR1 and CDR2 from the germline V gene are SGHRS and YFSETQ. As DNA, the CDR3 is TGCGCCAGCAGCGATCCTCTGGTTGGCAGTGAGCAGTTCTTC. This translates into CASSDPLVGSEQFF.

This clonotype appeared a few times. V and J are TRBV7-9 and TRBJ1-1; D remains unclear. Trimming removed 2 bases from V and 3 bases from J, with 10 bases in between. The germline V gene has CDR1 SEHNR and CDR2 FQNEAQ (reference sequence). This CDR3 comprises 14 residues. The CDR3 loop reads CASSLSQAYTEAFF. The CDR3 nucleotides are TGTGCCAGCAGCTTATCGCAGGCCTACACTGAAGCTTTCTTT.

V is TRBV18 and J is TRBJ1-2; D is possibly TRBD1 (5 bases). Germline CDR1 reads KGHSH; CDR2 reads LQKENI. The CDR3 sequence is 15 residues long. With 5 bases removed from V and 3 bases from J, the gap between germline ends came to 16 bases. The CDR3 protein is CASSTSPGIDYGYTF. The CDR3, as DNA: TGTGCCAGCTCAACGTCGCCAGGGATTGACTATGGCTACACCTTC.

This clonotype came up a few times. V gene TRBV29-1 combines with J gene TRBJ1-2; 9 bases agree with TRBD1. This CDR3 is built from 13 residues. Germline loops: CDR1 SQVTM, CDR2 ANQGSEA. Unmatched junction bases numbered 7, after V lost 6 bases and J lost 5 bases. CDR3 DNA: TGCAGCGTGAACAGGGGGCAGTTTTATGGCTACACCTTC. Its protein is CSVNRGQFYGYTF.

The chain employs TRBV6-1 and TRBJ2-5; TRBD1 is a possible D gene (6 bases). The CDR3 is 14 residues long. Trimming cost V 1 base and J 3 bases, with 9 bases left between them. Germline CDR1 reads MNHNS; CDR2 reads SASEGT. The chain's CDR3 is CASSEGTAKETQYF. In nucleotides, the CDR3 is TGTGCCAGCAGTGAAGGGACAGCGAAAGAGACCCAGTACTTC.

V and J are TRBV10-3 and TRBJ1-1, with no clear D. CDR3 size: 12 residues. V lost 8 bases to trimming and J lost 1 base, with 8 bases between them. The germline gives CDR1 ENHRY, CDR2 SYGVKD. In nucleotides, the CDR3 is TGTGCCATCGGAACACGGAACACTGAAGCTTTCTTT. Protein sequence: CAIGTRNTEAFF.

This clonotype turned up a few times. The rearrangement links TRBV20-1 to TRBJ2-2; D is unclear. This CDR3 region has 13 residues. Deletions cut 5 bases from V and 6 bases from J, with 13 bases between. Germline V gene sequence: CDR1 DFQATT, CDR2 SNEGSKA (reference sequence). The CDR3 DNA is TGCAGTGCTGGCCACCCTGGGTCCGGGGAGCTGTTTTTT. It encodes CSAGHPGSGELFF.

This clonotype was seen more than once but under ten times. This chain links TRBV7-8 with TRBJ2-7; D unclear. Germline V gives CDR1 SGHVS, CDR2 FQNEAQ. Trimming took off 3 bases at V and 1 base at J, with 7 bases between the two ends. This CDR3 region has 13 residues. CDR3: CASSFEQSYEQYF. In nucleotides, the CDR3 is TGTGCCAGCAGCTTCGAACAGTCCTACGAGCAGTACTTC.

This chain connects TRBV4-2 to TRBJ2-3, with 8 bases aligning to TRBD2. The junction had 7 bases not matched to a gene; V was cut back by 4 bases and J by 1 base. This CDR3 comprises 16 residues. Germline V lookup: CDR1 LGHNA, CDR2 YNFKEQ. Here the CDR3 reads CASSLRSGGRTDTQYF. Here the CDR3 DNA reads TGTGCCAGCAGCCTTCGAAGCGGGGGCCGCACAGATACGCAGTATTTT.

V gene TRBV7-2 combines with J gene TRBJ1-6, with TRBD1 identical over 8 bases. Germline-derived CDR1 and CDR2 are SGHTA and FQGNSA. V gave up 4 bases and J gave up 10 bases; unmatched junction bases: 9. The CDR3 is 15 residues long. The CDR3 region is CASSSAQGARSPLHF. CDR3 sequence (DNA): TGTGCCAGCAGCTCAGCTCAGGGGGCGCGGTCACCCCTCCACTTT.

The chain uses TRBV15 and TRBJ2-7; 8 positions match TRBD1. The J segment lost 5 bases and the V segment lost 3 bases, leaving 12 bases of the junction unmatched. Germline V lookup: CDR1 LNHNV, CDR2 YYDKDF (reference sequence). This CDR3 region has 16 residues. The CDR3 is CATSSNRQGTADEQYF. The DNA for the CDR3 is TGTGCCACCAGCAGTAATCGACAGGGGACGGCTGACGAGCAGTACTTC.

A few counts support this clonotype. This sequence joins TRBV27 and TRBJ1-5; weak D call: TRBD1 (5 bases). CDR1 MNHEY and CDR2 SMNVEV come from the germline V gene (reference sequence). The V end was cut by 3 bases, the J end by 2 bases, with 14 bases between. This CDR3 is 16 amino acids long. In DNA form, the CDR3 reads TGTGCCAGCAGTTTCTCGGGGCCGGCTGGCAATCAGCCCCAGCATTTT. Translation gives CASSFSGPAGNQPQHF.

The rearrangement joins TRBV7-9 to TRBJ2-3; 8 nucleotides line up with TRBD2. Germline-derived CDR1 and CDR2 are SEHNR and FQNEAQ (reference sequence). The CDR3 contains 15 residues. The junction had 9 bases not matched to a gene; V was cut back by 6 bases and J by 4 bases. The CDR3 region is CASSLISGVADTQYF. The CDR3 DNA sequence: TGTGCCAGCAGTTTAATTAGCGGGGTAGCAGATACGCAGTATTTT.

The rearrangement uses TRBV25-1 and TRBJ1-6; D perhaps matches TRBD1 (6 bases). Trimming removed 6 bases from V and 7 bases from J, with 10 bases in between. The CDR3 is 13 amino acids. Germline lookup yields CDR1 MGHDK and CDR2 SYGVNS. This CDR3 is CASRTTGNSPLHF. In DNA, the CDR3 is TGTGCCAGCAGAACTACAGGGAATTCACCCCTCCACTTT.

The chain couples TRBV15 to TRBJ1-1; no firm D call. Trimming took 1 base from V and 0 from J, leaving 9 bases between them. The CDR3 loop spans 15 amino acids. Germline V gives CDR1 LNHNV, CDR2 YYDKDF (reference sequence). In DNA form, the CDR3 reads TGTGCCACCAGCAGAGTCGGGCGACTGAACACTGAAGCTTTCTTT. It encodes CATSRVGRLNTEAFF.

The V and J genes are TRBV4-1 and TRBJ2-1; tentative D call: TRBD2 (6 bases). The CDR3 sequence is 15 residues long. V lost 6 bases, J lost 7 bases, and 19 bases lay in between. CDR1 is MGHRA and CDR2 is YSYEKL in the germline V gene. The DNA of the CDR3 is TGCGCCAGCAGAACCACCTCCCGGGGACTGAATGAGCAGTTCTTC. It specifies CASRTTSRGLNEQFF.

This clonotype was seen more than once but under ten times. V gene TRBV25-1 combines with J gene TRBJ2-7; D gene ambiguous. This CDR3 contains 14 residues. The V gene lost 1 base and the J gene lost 5 bases, with 12 bases spanning the gap. CDR1 MGHDK and CDR2 SYGVNS come from the germline V gene. The CDR3 reads CASSEWGNHNEQYF. In DNA form, the CDR3 reads TGTGCCAGCAGTGAATGGGGAAACCACAACGAGCAGTACTTC.

The rearrangement links TRBV4-1 to TRBJ2-1, with a tentative D call TRBD1 (6 bases). The CDR3 extends over 16 amino acids. Trimming pared 0 bases from V and 4 bases from J, leaving 13 bases between. Germline CDR1 is MGHRA and CDR2 is YSYEKL. CDR3 coding DNA: TGCGCCAGCAGCCAAGATCAGGGACAAAAATACAATGAGCAGTTCTTC. It yields the protein CASSQDQGQKYNEQFF.

The genes are TRBV4-1 and TRBJ2-4; D not certain. Trimming removed 3 bases from V and 11 bases from J, with 14 bases in between. In germline, CDR1 is MGHRA, CDR2 YSYEKL. The CDR3 sequence is 13 residues long. DNA of the CDR3: TGCGCCAGCAGCCAGGCCCCTGTAGGCTTTCAGTACTTC. Amino acid sequence: CASSQAPVGFQYF.

The genes are TRBV4-3 and TRBJ2-5, with D possibly being TRBD1 or TRBD2 (5 bases each). Trimming cost V 0 bases and J 11 bases, with 22 bases left between them. Germline V gene sequence: CDR1 LGHNA, CDR2 YSLEER. This CDR3 spans 16 amino acids. CDR3 sequence reads: CASSQDRGVEGDEQYF. In DNA, the CDR3 is TGCGCCAGCAGCCAAGATCGAGGGGTAGAGGGCGATGAGCAGTACTTC.

The gene calls are TRBV4-1 and TRBJ2-7; 10 nucleotides align to TRBD1. CDR1 is MGHRA and CDR2 is YSYEKL in the germline V gene. This CDR3 is built from 13 residues. V dropped 8 bases and J dropped 4; count of bases not matched to a gene: 5. CDR3 nucleotides: TGCGCCAGCGGACAGGGGGAAGAGTACGAGCAGTACTTC. Its translation is CASGQGEEYEQYF.

The gene calls are TRBV10-3 and TRBJ2-7; D perhaps matches TRBD2 (5 bases). CDR3 length: 12 amino acids. Germline CDR1 reads ENHRY; CDR2 reads SYGVKD. V lost 4 bases, J lost 6 bases, and 10 bases lay in between. The CDR3 nucleotides read TGTGCCATCAGTGGACAACTAGGCGAGCAGTACTTC. Amino acid sequence: CAISGQLGEQYF.

This chain uses TRBV28 with TRBJ2-3, with D perhaps matching TRBD1 (6 bases). CDR3 length: 12 amino acids. CDR1 and CDR2 from the germline V gene are MDHEN and SYDVKM. Trimming removed 5 bases from V and 8 bases from J, with 11 bases in between. CDR3 nucleotides: TGTGCCAGCAGTCCCCTAGGGGGTACGCAGTATTTT. Translation: CASSPLGGTQYF. The complete variable domain, with remaining parts taken from reference TRBV28 and TRBJ2-3, reads DVKVTQSSRYLVKRTGEKVFLECVQDMDHENMFWYRQDPGLGLRLIYFSYDVKMKEKGDIPEGYSVSREKKERFSLILESASTNQTSMYLCASSPLGGTQYFGPGTRLTVL.

This CDR3 is CASRVGRSTGELFF. CDR3 in DNA: TGTGCCAGCAGAGTGGGACGGTCCACCGGGGAGCTGTTTTTT. The genes are TRBV6-2 or TRBV6-3 and TRBJ2-2; perhaps D is TRBD1 or TRBD2 (5 bases each). V was clipped by 6 bases and J by 4 bases, with 12 bases between them. CDR1 is MNHEY, CDR2 SVGEGT, per germline. The CDR3 contains 14 residues.

J is TRBJ2-7 and V is TRBV5-6; D is possibly TRBD2 (6 bases). This CDR3 has 15 residues. Trimming left V 3 bases short and J 3 bases short, with 16 bases between. The V gene's germline CDR1 is SGHDT and CDR2 YYEEEE. This CDR3 reads CASSYTTGTLYEQYF. CDR3 nucleotides: TGTGCCAGCAGCTACACTACCGGGACTCTCTACGAGCAGTACTTC. Using reference TRBV5-6 and TRBJ2-7 for the parts outside the CDR3, the full variable domain is DAGVTQSPTHLIKTRGQQVTLRCSPKSGHDTVSWYQQALGQGPQFIFQYYEEEERQRGNFPDRFSGHQFPNYSSELNVNALLLGDSALYLCASSYTTGTLYEQYFGPGTRLTVT.

The sample holds a few counts of this clonotype. V is TRBV20-1 and J is TRBJ2-7, with 8 bases aligning to TRBD1. The V gene's germline CDR1 is DFQATT and CDR2 SNEGSKA (reference sequence). Unmatched junction bases numbered 7, after V lost 5 bases and J lost 4 bases. The CDR3 has 13 residues. The DNA for the CDR3 is TGCAGTGCTGGGCTTGACAGGGGTTACGAGCAGTACTTC. It encodes CSAGLDRGYEQYF.

The table lists this clonotype with a few counts. The chain carries TRBV30 and TRBJ1-6; 8 nucleotides line up with TRBD1. The CDR3 extends over 15 amino acids. The V gene end was trimmed by 3 bases and the J gene end by 9 bases; junction bases not matched to a gene: 10. Germline assignment: CDR1 GTSNPN and CDR2 SVGIG (reference sequence). DNA of the CDR3: TGTGCCTGGAGCCTTACAGGGGGTCCTGGTTCACCCCTCCACTTT. Its translation: CAWSLTGGPGSPLHF.

The J gene is TRBJ2-1, the V gene TRBV4-1; 7 positions agree with TRBD1. V dropped 5 bases and J dropped 8; count of bases not matched to a gene: 12. Germline CDR1 and CDR2: MGHRA and YSYEKL. The CDR3 runs 15 residues. The CDR3 DNA reads as TGCGCCAGCAGCGGGGGACAGCGCCTCGGAGATGAGCAGTTCTTC. It specifies CASSGGQRLGDEQFF.